The rows below give T cell receptor beta chains drawn from one sample of a study of blood T cell repertoires in COVID-19. Profiled with immunoSEQ multiplex PCR; TCRdb holds only in-frame clones, not every one. The sample holds fewer than 350,000 clones, 75% to 90% seen once. The sample taken for sequencing was PBMCs or T cells enriched from blood (not recorded which). The receptor source for this set is a woman aged 25 to 39 who had been exposed to COVID-19. Each CDR3 is given with its conserved first and last residue. The D gene is left open where the match is weak. Where a row states a size, it is once, few, many or the class of an expanded clone; other rows omit it.

j_call v_call clone_size d_call cdr3_aa cdr3_nt
TRBJ1-5 TRBV28 NA NA CASSRGLSGSNQPQHF TGTGCCAGCAGCCGTGGACTCAGCGGTAGCAATCAGCCCCAGCATTTT
TRBJ2-7 TRBV28 NA TRBD1 CASSKQGRQTYEQYF TGTGCCAGCAGCAAACAGGGGAGACAGACCTACGAGCAGTACTTC
TRBJ2-7 TRBV7-9 NA NA CASAASGQSYEQYF TGTGCCAGCGCAGCCTCGGGACAAAGCTACGAGCAGTACTTC
TRBJ1-2 TRBV11-2 NA NA CASSSAGFNYGYTF TGTGCCAGCAGCTCGGCAGGGTTTAACTATGGCTACACCTTC
TRBJ1-2 TRBV29-1 few NA CSVSRVNGYTF TGCAGCGTTAGCAGGGTAAACGGCTACACCTTC
TRBJ2-6 TRBV7-2 few TRBD2 CASSLGLGISGANVLTF TGTGCCAGCAGCTTGGGACTAGGGATTTCTGGGGCCAACGTCCTGACTTTC
TRBJ2-7 TRBV27 NA NA CASSLVGGPYEQYF TGTGCCAGCAGTTTAGTGGGGGGACCCTACGAGCAGTACTTC
TRBJ2-3 TRBV11-2 once TRBD2 CASISGGPLTDTQYF TGTGCCAGCATCTCGGGGGGGCCCCTCACAGATACGCAGTATTTT
TRBJ1-2 TRBV7-2 NA NA CASSLDSAGRYHYGYTF TGTGCCAGCAGCTTAGATTCGGCAGGCCGCTATCACTATGGCTACACCTTC
TRBJ2-5 TRBV25-1 NA NA CASSESGRQETQYF TGTGCCAGCAGTGAATCGGGTAGACAAGAGACCCAGTACTTC
TRBJ1-2 TRBV7-2 NA NA CASSPHQGFYGYTF TGTGCCAGCAGCCCTCACCAGGGGTTCTATGGCTACACCTTC
TRBJ2-7 TRBV6-5 NA TRBD1 CASSKPGQGVYEQYF TGTGCCAGCAGTAAGCCGGGACAGGGGGTTTACGAGCAGTACTTC
TRBJ1-2 TRBV27 NA NA CASSLSRFYGYTF TGTGCCAGCAGTTTATCGAGGTTCTATGGCTACACCTTC
TRBJ1-1 TRBV6-2/TRBV6-3 few NA CASSYSAGMNTEAFF TGTGCCAGCAGTTACTCGGCAGGGATGAACACTGAAGCTTTCTTT
TRBJ1-1 TRBV25-1 NA NA CASSEAWGPNTEAFF TGTGCCAGCAGTGAAGCCTGGGGGCCGAACACTGAAGCTTTCTTT
TRBJ2-6 TRBV28 NA NA CASREVGGGANVLTF TGTGCCAGCAGAGAGGTGGGAGGTGGGGCCAACGTCCTGACTTTC
TRBJ2-3 TRBV9 few NA CASSVGWGAEDTQYF TGTGCCAGCAGCGTAGGCTGGGGAGCTGAAGATACGCAGTATTTT
TRBJ2-1 TRBV2 NA TRBD1 CASSSPTYRDRADEQFF TGTGCCAGCAGTTCCCCGACCTACCGGGACAGGGCCGATGAGCAGTTCTTC
TRBJ1-4 TRBV15 NA TRBD1 CATGPTGENEKLFF TGTGCCACCGGGCCGACAGGGGAGAATGAAAAACTGTTTTTT
TRBJ1-2 TRBV11-2 NA TRBD1 CASSPYGQGGGYTF TGTGCCAGCAGCCCTTACGGACAGGGGGGTGGCTACACCTTC
TRBJ1-5 TRBV5-1 NA NA CASSPLPQEAQHF TGCGCCAGCAGCCCCCTACCACAAGAGGCCCAGCATTTT
TRBJ2-7 TRBV11-2 NA NA CASSQMAAGIAYEQYF TGTGCCAGCAGCCAAATGGCGGCAGGGATAGCCTACGAGCAGTACTTC
TRBJ1-6 TRBV28 NA NA CASFSSYNSPLHF TGTGCCAGCTTTAGCTCCTATAATTCACCCCTCCACTTT
TRBJ2-1 TRBV3-1/TRBV3-2 NA TRBD2 CASTGRAYNEQFF TGTGCCAGCACCGGGAGGGCCTACAATGAGCAGTTCTTC
TRBJ1-3 TRBV5-4 NA TRBD1 CASSPGGQVSGNTIYF TGTGCCAGCAGCCCCGGGGGACAGGTCTCTGGAAACACCATATATTTT
TRBJ2-2 TRBV14 once TRBD1 CASSPQGAYTGELFF TGTGCCAGCAGCCCTCAGGGGGCATACACCGGGGAGCTGTTTTTT
TRBJ1-3 TRBV7-2 once NA CASSDCVTGNTIYF TGTGCCAGCAGCGACTGCGTGACTGGAAACACCATATATTTT
TRBJ2-2 TRBV19 NA NA CASRDPGQNTGELFF TGTGCCAGTAGGGACCCGGGACAGAACACCGGGGAGCTGTTTTTT
TRBJ1-1 TRBV27 NA TRBD1 CASSAVTGWDTEAFF TGTGCCAGCAGTGCCGTGACAGGGTGGGACACTGAAGCTTTCTTT
TRBJ1-2 TRBV18 NA TRBD1 CASSPGTGTNYGYTF TGTGCCAGCTCACCTGGGACAGGTACTAACTATGGCTACACCTTC
TRBJ2-1 TRBV27 NA NA CASSLSENPWSSYNEQFF TGTGCCAGCAGTTTATCAGAAAACCCGTGGAGCTCCTACAATGAGCAGTTCTTC
TRBJ1-5 TRBV7-2 NA NA CASTLYGHQPQHF TGTGCCAGCACTTTATATGGCCATCAGCCCCAGCATTTT
TRBJ2-7 TRBV30 NA NA CAWSEGGPYEQYF TGTGCCTGGAGTGAAGGGGGTCCCTACGAGCAGTACTTC
TRBJ2-1 TRBV21-1 NA NA CASNRGQGNEQFF TGTGCCAGCAACAGGGGACAGGGCAATGAGCAGTTCTTC
TRBJ1-4 TRBV11-3 NA TRBD1 CASSNHGQGVATNEKLFF TGTGCCAGCAGCAACCACGGACAGGGGGTCGCAACTAATGAAAAACTGTTTTTT
TRBJ1-2 TRBV28 NA TRBD1 CARQGADGYTF TGTGCCAGACAGGGGGCGGACGGCTACACCTTC
TRBJ1-3 TRBV11-2 NA NA CASSFWGPGNTIYF TGTGCCAGCAGCTTCTGGGGCCCTGGAAACACCATATATTTT
TRBJ1-3 TRBV28 NA TRBD1 CASSPPTGAGNTIYF TGTGCCAGCAGTCCGCCTACAGGGGCCGGAAACACCATATATTTT
TRBJ1-2 TRBV7-9 NA TRBD1 CASSSTGGRDYGYTF TGTGCCAGCAGCTCGACAGGGGGCAGGGACTATGGCTACACCTTC
TRBJ2-5 TRBV6-6 NA NA CASSLGLAKTQYF TGTGCCAGCAGTTTAGGGCTAGCTAAGACCCAGTACTTC